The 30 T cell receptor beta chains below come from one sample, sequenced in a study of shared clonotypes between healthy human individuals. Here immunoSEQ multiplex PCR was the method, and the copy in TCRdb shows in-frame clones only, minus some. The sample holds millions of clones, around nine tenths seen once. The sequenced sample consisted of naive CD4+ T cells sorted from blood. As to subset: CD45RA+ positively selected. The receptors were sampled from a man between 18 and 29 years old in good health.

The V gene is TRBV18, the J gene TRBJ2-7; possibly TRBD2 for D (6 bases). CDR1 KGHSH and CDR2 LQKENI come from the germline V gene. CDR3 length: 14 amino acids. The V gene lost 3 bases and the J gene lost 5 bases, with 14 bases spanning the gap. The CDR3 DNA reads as TGTGCCAGCTCACCTAGGGACTTGAGCAACGAGCAGTACTTC. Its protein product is CASSPRDLSNEQYF.

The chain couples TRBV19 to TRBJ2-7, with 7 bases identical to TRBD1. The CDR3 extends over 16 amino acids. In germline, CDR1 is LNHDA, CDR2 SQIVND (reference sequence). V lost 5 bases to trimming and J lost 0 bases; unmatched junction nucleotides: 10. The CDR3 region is CASSRRGTASSYEQYF. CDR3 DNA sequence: TGTGCCAGTAGTCGAAGAGGGACAGCTTCCTCCTACGAGCAGTACTTC.

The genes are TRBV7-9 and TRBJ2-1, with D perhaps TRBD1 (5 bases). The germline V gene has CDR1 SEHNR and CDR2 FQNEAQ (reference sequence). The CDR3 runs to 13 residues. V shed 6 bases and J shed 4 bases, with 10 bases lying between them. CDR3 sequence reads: CASRFPGYNEQFF. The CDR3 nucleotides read TGTGCCAGCAGGTTCCCAGGGTACAATGAGCAGTTCTTC.

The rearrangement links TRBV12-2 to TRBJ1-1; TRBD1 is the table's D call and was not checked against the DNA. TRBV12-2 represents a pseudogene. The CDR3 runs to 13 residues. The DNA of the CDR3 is TGTGCAAGTCGCTTAGTCAGTAACACTGAAGCTTTCTTT. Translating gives CASRLVSNTEAFF.

The CDR3 here is CASRLAGGPYNEQFF. CDR3 bases: TGTGCCAGCAGACTAGCGGGGGGCCCCTACAATGAGCAGTTCTTC. The chain carries TRBV5-4 and TRBJ2-1, with 12 bases that match TRBD2. V gave up 5 bases and J gave up 2 bases; unmatched junction bases: 2. CDR3 length equals 15 residues. In germline, CDR1 is SGHNT, CDR2 YYREEE (reference sequence).

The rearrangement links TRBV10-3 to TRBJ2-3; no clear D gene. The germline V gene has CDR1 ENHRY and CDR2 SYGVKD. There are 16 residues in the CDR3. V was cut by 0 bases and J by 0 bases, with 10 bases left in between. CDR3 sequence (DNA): TGTGCCATCAGTGAGTCCGGACCGCTCAGCACAGATACGCAGTATTTT. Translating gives CAISESGPLSTDTQYF.

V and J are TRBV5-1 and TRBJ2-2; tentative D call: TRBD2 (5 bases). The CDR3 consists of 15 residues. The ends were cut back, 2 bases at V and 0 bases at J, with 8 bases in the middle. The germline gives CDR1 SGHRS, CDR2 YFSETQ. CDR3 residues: CASSLRLTNTGELFF. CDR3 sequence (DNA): TGCGCCAGCAGCTTAAGACTAACGAACACCGGGGAGCTGTTTTTT.

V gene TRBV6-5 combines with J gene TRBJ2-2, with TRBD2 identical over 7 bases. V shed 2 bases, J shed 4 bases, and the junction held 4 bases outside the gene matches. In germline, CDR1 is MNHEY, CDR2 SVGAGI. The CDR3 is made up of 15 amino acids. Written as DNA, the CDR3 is TGTGCCAGCAGTTACGGCCTAGCGGCCACCGGGGAGCTGTTTTTT. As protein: CASSYGLAATGELFF.

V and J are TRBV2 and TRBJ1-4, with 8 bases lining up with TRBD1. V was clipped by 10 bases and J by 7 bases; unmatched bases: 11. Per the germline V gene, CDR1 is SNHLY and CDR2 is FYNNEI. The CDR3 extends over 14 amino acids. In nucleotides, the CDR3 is TGTGCCACCGAAACCGGGACAGGATTTGAAAAACTGTTTTTT. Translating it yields CATETGTGFEKLFF.

The CDR3 coding sequence is TGTGCCAGCAGTGGACAGACAGGGACCCTCCACTTT. This codes for CASSGQTGTLHF. This sequence joins TRBV27 and TRBJ1-6; 7 positions agree with TRBD1. The germline V gene encodes CDR1 MNHEY and CDR2 SMNVEV (reference sequence). The CDR3 length is 12 residues. Trimming cost V 5 bases and J 14 bases; bases outside gene matches: 6.

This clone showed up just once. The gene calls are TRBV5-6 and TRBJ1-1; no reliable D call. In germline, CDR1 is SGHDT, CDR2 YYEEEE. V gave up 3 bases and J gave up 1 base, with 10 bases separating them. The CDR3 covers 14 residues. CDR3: CASSSPPRNTEAFF. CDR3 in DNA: TGTGCCAGCAGCTCGCCCCCCCGGAACACTGAAGCTTTCTTT.

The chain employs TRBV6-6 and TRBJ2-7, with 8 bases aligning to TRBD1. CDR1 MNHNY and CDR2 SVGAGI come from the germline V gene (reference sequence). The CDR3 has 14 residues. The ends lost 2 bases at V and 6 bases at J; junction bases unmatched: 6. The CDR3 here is CASSYGQGAIEQYF. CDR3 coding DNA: TGTGCCAGCAGTTACGGCCAGGGGGCCATCGAGCAGTACTTC.

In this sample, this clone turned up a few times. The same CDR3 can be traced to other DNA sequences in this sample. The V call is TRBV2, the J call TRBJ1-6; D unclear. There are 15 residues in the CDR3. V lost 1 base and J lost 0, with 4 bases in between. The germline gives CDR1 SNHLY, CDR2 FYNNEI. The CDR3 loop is CASSEESSYNSPLHF. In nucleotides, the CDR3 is TGTGCCAGCAGTGAAGAGAGCTCCTATAATTCACCCCTCCACTTT.

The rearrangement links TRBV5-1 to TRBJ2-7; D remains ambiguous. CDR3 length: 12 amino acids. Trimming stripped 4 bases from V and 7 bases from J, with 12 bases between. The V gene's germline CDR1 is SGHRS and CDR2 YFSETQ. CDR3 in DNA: TGCGCCAGCAGCCGTCCTGGACCGGAGCAGTACTTC. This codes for CASSRPGPEQYF.

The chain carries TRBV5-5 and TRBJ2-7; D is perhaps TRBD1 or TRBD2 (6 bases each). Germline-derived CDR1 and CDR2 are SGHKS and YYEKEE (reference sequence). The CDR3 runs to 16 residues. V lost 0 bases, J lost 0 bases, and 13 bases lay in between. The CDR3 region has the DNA TGTGCCAGCAGCTTGGCGGGGGCGGGAAGCTCCTACGAGCAGTACTTC. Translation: CASSLAGAGSSYEQYF.

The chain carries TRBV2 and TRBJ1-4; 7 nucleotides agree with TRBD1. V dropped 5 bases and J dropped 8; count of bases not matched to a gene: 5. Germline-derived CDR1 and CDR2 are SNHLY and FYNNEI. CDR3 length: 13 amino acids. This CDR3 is CASSMDRWEKLFF. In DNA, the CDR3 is TGTGCCAGCAGTATGGACAGGTGGGAAAAACTGTTTTTT.

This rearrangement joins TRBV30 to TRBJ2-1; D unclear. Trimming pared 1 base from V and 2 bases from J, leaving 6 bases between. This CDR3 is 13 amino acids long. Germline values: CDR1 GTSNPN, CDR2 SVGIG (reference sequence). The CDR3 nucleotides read TGTGCCTGGAGTGAGTCGCCCTACAATGAGCAGTTCTTC. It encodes CAWSESPYNEQFF.

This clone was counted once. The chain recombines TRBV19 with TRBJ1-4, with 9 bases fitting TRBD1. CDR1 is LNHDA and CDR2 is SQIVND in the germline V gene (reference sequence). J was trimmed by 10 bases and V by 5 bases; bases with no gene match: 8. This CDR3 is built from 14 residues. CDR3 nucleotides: TGTGCCAGTAGTCCACAGGGGGCAGTAGGAAAACTGTTTTTT. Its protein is CASSPQGAVGKLFF. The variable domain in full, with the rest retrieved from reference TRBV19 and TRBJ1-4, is DGGITQSPKYLFRKEGQNVTLSCEQNLNHDAMYWYRQDPGQGLRLIYYSQIVNDFQKGDIAEGYSVSREKKESFPLTVTSAQKNPTAFYLCASSPQGAVGKLFFGSGTQLSVL.

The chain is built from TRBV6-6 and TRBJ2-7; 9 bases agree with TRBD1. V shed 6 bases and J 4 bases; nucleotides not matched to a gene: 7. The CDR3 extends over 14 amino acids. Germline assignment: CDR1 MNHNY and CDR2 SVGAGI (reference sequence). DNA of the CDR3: TGTGCCAGCAGAAAACCGGGACAGGGTTACGAGCAGTACTTC. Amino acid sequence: CASRKPGQGYEQYF.

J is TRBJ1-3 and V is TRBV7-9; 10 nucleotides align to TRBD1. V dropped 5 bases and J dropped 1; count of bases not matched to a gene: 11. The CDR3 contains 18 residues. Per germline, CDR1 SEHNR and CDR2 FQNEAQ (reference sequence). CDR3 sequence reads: CASSPWDRGGYSGNTIYF. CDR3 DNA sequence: TGTGCCAGCAGCCCCTGGGACAGGGGAGGTTATTCTGGAAACACCATATATTTT.

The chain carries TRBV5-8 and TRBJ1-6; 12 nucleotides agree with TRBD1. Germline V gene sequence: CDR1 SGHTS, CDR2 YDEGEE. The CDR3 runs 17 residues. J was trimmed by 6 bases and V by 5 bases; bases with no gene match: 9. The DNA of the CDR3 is TGTGCCAGCAGGGTCCGGGACAGGGGGCGCGGTAATTCACCCCTCCACTTT. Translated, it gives CASRVRDRGRGNSPLHF.

The CDR3 sequence is CASLRTATAYGYTF. CDR3 DNA sequence: TGTGCCAGCCTTAGGACAGCCACCGCCTATGGCTACACCTTC. The chain has TRBV19 and TRBJ1-2; D perhaps matches TRBD1 (6 bases). V lost 9 bases, J lost 4 bases, and 18 bases lay in between. The CDR3 extends over 14 amino acids. Germline CDR1 reads LNHDA; CDR2 reads SQIVND (reference sequence).

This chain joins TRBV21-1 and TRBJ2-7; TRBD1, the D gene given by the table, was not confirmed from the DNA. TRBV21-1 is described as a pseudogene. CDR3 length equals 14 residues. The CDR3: CASSRPDRGGEQYF. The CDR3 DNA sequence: TGTGCCAGCAGCAGGCCGGACAGGGGCGGCGAGCAGTACTTC.

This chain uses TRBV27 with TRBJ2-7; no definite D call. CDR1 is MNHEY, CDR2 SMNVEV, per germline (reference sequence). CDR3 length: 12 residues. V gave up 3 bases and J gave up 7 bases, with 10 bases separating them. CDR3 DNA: TGTGCCAGCAGTTTGGTAATGGGGGAGCAGTACTTC. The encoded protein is CASSLVMGEQYF.

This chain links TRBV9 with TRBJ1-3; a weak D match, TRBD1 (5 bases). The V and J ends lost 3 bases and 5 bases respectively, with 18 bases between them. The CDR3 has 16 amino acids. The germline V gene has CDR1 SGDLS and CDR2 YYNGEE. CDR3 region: CASSEHGDRRRNTIYF. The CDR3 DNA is TGTGCCAGCAGCGAACACGGGGACCGTAGGAGAAACACCATATATTTT.

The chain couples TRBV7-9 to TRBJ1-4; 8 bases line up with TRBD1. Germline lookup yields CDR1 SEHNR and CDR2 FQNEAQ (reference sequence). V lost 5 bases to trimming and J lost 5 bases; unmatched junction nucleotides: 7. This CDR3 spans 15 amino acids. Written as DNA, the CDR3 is TGTGCCAGCAGCCAGGGACAGGCGATCAATGAAAAACTGTTTTTT. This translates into CASSQGQAINEKLFF.

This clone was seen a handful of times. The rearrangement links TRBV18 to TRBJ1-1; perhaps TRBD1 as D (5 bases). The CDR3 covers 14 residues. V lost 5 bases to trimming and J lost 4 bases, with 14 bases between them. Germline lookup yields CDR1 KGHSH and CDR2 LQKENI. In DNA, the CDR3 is TGTGCCAGCTCATCGTCCTCGGGGCCCACTGAAGCTTTCTTT. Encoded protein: CASSSSSGPTEAFF.

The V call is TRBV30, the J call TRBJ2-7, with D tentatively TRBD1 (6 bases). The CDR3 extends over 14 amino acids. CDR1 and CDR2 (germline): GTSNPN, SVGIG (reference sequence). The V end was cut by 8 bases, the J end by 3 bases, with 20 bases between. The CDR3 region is CAQRGTGSIYEQYF. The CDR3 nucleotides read TGTGCCCAACGGGGAACAGGGAGTATCTACGAGCAGTACTTC.

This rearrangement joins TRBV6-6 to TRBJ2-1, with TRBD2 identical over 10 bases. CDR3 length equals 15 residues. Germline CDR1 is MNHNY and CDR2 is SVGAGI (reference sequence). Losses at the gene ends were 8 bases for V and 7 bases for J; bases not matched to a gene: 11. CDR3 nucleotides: TGTGCCAGCCGGAAGCGGGAGGGCCTGTTAAATGAGCAGTTCTTC. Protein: CASRKREGLLNEQFF.

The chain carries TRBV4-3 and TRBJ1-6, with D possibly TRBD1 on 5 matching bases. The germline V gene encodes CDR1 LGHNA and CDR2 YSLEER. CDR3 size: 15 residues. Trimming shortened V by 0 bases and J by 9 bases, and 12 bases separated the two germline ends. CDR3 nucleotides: TGCGCCAGCAGCCAAGATTGGGGCTCGACTTCACCCCTCCACTTT. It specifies CASSQDWGSTSPLHF.